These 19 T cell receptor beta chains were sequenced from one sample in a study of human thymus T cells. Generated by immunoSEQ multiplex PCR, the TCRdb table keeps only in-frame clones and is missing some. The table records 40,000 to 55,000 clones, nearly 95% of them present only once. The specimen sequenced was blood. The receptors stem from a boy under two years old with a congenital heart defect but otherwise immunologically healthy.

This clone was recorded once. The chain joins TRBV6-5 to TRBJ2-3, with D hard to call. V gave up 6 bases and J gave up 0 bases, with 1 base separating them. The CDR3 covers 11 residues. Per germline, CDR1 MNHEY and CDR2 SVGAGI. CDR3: CASRSTDTQYF. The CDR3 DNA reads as TGTGCCAGCAGGAGCACAGATACGCAGTATTTT.

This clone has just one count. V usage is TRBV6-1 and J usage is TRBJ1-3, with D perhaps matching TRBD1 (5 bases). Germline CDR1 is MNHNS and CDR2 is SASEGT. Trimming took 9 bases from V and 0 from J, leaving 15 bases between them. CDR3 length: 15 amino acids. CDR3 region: CARVRDANSGNTIYF. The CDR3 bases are TGTGCCAGGGTCCGGGACGCAAACTCTGGAAACACCATATATTTT.

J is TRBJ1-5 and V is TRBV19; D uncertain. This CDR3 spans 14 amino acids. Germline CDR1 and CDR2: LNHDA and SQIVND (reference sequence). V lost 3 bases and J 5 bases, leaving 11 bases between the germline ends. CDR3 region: CASSMRQDHQPQHF. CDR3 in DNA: TGTGCCAGTAGTATGAGGCAGGACCATCAGCCCCAGCATTTT.

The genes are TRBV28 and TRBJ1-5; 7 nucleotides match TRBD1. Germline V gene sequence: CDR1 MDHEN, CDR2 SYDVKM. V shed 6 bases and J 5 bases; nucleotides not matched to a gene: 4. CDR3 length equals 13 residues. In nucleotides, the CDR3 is TGTGCCAGCAGCGGGACAGCATATCAGCCCCAGCATTTT. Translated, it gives CASSGTAYQPQHF.

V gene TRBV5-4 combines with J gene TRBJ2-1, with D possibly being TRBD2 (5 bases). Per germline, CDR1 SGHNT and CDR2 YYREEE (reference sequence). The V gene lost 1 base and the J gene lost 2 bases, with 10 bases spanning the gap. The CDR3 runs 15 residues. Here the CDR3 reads CASSLKLGPYNEQFF. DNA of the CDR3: TGTGCCAGCAGCTTGAAACTAGGCCCCTACAATGAGCAGTTCTTC.

The CDR3 nucleotides are TGTGCCAGCAGTAGGGAACAGGGAAACTATGGCTACACCTTC. This translates into CASSREQGNYGYTF. This chain joins TRBV6-1 and TRBJ1-2; D is possibly TRBD1 (6 bases). This CDR3 is built from 14 residues. CDR1 is MNHNS and CDR2 is SASEGT in the germline V gene. Deletions cut 5 bases from V and 2 bases from J, with 12 bases between.

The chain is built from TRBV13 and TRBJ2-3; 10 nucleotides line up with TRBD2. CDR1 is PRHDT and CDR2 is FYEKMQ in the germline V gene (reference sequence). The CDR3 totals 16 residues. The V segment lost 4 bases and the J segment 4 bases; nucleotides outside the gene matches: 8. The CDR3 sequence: CASSSKAGGPPDTQYF. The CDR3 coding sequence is TGTGCCAGCAGCTCCAAAGCGGGGGGGCCCCCAGATACGCAGTATTTT.

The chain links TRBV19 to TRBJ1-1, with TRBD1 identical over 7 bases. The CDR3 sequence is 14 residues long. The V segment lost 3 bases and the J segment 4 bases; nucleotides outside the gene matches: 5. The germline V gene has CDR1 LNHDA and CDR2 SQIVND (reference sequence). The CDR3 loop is CASSISRGGTEAFF. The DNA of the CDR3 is TGTGCCAGTAGTATCAGCAGGGGGGGCACTGAAGCTTTCTTT.

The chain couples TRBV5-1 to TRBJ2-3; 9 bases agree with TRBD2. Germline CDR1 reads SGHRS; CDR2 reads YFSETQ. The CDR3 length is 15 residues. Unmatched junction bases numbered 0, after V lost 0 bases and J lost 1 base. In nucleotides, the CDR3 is TGCGCCAGCAGCTTGGGACTAGCGGGCACAGATACGCAGTATTTT. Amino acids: CASSLGLAGTDTQYF.

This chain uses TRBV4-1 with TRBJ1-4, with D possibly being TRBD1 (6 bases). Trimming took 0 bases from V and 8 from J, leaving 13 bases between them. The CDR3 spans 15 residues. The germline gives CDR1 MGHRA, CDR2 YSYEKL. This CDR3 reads CASSQDAQGREKLFF. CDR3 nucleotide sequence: TGCGCCAGCAGCCAAGATGCGCAGGGGAGGGAAAAACTGTTTTTT.

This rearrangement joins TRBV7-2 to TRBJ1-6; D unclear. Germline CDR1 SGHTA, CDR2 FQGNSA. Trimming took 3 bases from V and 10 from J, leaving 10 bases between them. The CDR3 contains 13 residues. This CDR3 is CASSFERGSPLHF. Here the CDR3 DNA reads TGTGCCAGCAGCTTCGAGCGGGGATCACCCCTCCACTTT. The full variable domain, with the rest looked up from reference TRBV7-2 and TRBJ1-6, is GAGVSQSPSNKVTEKGKDVELRCDPISGHTALYWYRQSLGQGLEFLIYFQGNSAPDKSGLPSDRFSAERTGGSVSTLTIQRTQQEDSAVYLCASSFERGSPLHFGNGTRLTVT.

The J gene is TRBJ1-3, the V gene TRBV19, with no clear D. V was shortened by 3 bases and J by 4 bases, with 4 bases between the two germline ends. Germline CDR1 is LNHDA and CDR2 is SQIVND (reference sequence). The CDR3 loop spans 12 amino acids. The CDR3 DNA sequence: TGTGCCAGTAGTATCGTCGGAAACACCATATATTTT. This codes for CASSIVGNTIYF. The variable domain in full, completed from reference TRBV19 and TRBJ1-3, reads DGGITQSPKYLFRKEGQNVTLSCEQNLNHDAMYWYRQDPGQGLRLIYYSQIVNDFQKGDIAEGYSVSREKKESFPLTVTSAQKNPTAFYLCASSIVGNTIYFGEGSWLTVV.

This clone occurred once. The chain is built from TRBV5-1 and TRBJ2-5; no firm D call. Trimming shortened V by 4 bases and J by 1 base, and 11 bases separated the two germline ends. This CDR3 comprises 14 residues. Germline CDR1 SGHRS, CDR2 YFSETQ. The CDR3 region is CASSPGRPQETQYF. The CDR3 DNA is TGCGCCAGCAGCCCCGGACGGCCCCAAGAGACCCAGTACTTC.

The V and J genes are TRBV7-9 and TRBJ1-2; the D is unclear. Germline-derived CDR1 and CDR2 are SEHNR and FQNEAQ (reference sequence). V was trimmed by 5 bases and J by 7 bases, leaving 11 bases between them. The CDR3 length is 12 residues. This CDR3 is CASSPDSTGYTF. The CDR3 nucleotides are TGTGCCAGCAGCCCAGACTCCACTGGCTACACCTTC. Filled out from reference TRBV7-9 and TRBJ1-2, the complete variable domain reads DTGVSQNPRHKITKRGQNVTFRCDPISEHNRLYWYRQTLGQGPEFLTYFQNEAQLEKSRLLSDRFSAERPKGSFSTLEIQRTEQGDSAMYLCASSPDSTGYTFGSGTRLTVV.

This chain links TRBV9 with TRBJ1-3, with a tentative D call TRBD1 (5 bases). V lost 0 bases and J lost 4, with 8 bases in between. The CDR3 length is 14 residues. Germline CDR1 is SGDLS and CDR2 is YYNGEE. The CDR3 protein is CASSVEGHGNTIYF. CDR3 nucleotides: TGTGCCAGCAGCGTAGAGGGGCACGGAAACACCATATATTTT.

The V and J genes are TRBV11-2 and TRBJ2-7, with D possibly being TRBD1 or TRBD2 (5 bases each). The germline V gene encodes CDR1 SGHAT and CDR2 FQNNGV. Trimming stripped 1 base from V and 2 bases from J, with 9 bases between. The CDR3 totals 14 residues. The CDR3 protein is CASSLGGGAYEQYF. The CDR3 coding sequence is TGTGCCAGCAGCTTAGGTGGGGGAGCCTACGAGCAGTACTTC.

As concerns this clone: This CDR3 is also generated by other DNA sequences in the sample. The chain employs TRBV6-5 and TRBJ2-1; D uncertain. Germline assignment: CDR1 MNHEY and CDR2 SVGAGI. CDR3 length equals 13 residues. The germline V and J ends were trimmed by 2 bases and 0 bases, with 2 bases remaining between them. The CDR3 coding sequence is TGTGCCAGCAGTTACCGCTCCTACAATGAGCAGTTCTTC. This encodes CASSYRSYNEQFF.

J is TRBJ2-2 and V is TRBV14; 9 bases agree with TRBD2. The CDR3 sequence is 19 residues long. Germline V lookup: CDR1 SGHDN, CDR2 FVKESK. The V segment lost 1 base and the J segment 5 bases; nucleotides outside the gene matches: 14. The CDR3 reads CASSQAEGSGGPWTGELFF. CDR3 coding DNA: TGTGCCAGCAGCCAAGCTGAAGGTAGCGGGGGCCCATGGACCGGGGAGCTGTTTTTT. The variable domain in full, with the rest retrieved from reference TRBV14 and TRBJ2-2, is EAGVTQFPSHSVIEKGQTVTLRCDPISGHDNLYWYRRVMGKEIKFLLHFVKESKQDESGMPNNRFLAERTGGTYSTLKVQPAELEDSGVYFCASSQAEGSGGPWTGELFFGEGSRLTVL.

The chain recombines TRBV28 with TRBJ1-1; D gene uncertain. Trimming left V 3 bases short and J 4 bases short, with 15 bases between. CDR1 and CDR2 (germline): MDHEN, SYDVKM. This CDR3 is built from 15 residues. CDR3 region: CASSFLWTGITEAFF. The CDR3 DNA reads TGTGCCAGCAGTTTTCTTTGGACGGGGATCACTGAAGCTTTCTTT.